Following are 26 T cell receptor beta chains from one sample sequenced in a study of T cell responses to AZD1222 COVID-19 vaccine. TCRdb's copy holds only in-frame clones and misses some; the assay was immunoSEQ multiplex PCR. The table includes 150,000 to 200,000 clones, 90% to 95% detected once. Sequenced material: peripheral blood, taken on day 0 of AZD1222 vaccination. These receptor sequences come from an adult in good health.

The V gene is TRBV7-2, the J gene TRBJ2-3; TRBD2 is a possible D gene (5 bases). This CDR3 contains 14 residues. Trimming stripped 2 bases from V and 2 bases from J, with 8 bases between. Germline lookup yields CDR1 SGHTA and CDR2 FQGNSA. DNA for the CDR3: TGTGCCAGCAGCTTATTACTAGTCACAGATACGCAGTATTTT. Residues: CASSLLLVTDTQYF.

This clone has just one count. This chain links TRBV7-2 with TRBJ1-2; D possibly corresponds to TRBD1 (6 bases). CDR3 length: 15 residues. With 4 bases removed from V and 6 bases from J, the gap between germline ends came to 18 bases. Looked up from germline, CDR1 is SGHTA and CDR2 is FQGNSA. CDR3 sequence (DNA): TGTGCCAGCAGCTCGATTCAGGGGAGGGGAAATGGCTACACCTTC. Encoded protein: CASSSIQGRGNGYTF.

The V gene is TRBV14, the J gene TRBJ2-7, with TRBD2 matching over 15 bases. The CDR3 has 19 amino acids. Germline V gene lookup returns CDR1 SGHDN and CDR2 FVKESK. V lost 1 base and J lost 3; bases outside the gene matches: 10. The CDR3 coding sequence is TGTGCCAGCAGCCAAGCCCCCCGGGGACTAGCGGGAGGCAACTACGAGCAGTACTTC. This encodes CASSQAPRGLAGGNYEQYF.

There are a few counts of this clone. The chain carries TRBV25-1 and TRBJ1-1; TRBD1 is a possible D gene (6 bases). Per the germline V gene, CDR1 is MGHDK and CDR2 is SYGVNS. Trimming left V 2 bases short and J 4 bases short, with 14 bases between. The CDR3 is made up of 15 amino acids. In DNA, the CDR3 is TGTGCCAGCAGTGAACCGGGGGCGGTGGGCACTGAAGCTTTCTTT. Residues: CASSEPGAVGTEAFF.

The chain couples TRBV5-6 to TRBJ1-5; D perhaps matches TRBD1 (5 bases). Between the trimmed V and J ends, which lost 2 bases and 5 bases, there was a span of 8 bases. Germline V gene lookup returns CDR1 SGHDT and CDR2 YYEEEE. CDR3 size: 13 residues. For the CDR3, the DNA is TGTGCCAGCAGCTTATGGGGGGATCAGCCCCAGCATTTT. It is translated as CASSLWGDQPQHF.

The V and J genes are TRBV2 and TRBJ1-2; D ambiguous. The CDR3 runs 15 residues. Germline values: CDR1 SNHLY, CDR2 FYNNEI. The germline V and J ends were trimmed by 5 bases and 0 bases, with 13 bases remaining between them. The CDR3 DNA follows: TGTGCCAGCAGTAACCTTGAGAACCCTAACTATGGCTACACCTTC. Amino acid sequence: CASSNLENPNYGYTF. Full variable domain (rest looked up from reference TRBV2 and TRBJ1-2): EPEVTQTPSHQVTQMGQEVILRCVPISNHLYFYWYRQILGQKVEFLVSFYNNEISEKSEIFDDQFSVERPDGSNFTLKIRSTKLEDSAMYFCASSNLENPNYGYTFGSGTRLTVV.

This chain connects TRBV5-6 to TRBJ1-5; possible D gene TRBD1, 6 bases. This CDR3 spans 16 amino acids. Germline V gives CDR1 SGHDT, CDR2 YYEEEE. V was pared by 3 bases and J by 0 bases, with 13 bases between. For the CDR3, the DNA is TGTGCCAGCAGCTCACAGGGTAGTATTAGCAATCAGCCCCAGCATTTT. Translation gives CASSSQGSISNQPQHF.

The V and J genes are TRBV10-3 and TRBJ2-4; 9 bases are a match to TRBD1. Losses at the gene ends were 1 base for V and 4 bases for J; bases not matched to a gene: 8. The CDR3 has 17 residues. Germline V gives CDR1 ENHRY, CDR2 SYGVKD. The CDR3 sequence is CAISEWGQGKLKNIQYF. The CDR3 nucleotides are TGTGCCATCAGTGAGTGGGGACAGGGAAAACTTAAAAACATTCAGTACTTC.

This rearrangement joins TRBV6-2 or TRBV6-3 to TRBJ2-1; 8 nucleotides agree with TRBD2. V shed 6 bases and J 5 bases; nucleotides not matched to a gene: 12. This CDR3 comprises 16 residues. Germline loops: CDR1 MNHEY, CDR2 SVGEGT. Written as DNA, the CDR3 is TGTGCCAGCAGCCCTCCGGGACTAGAGACCCACAATGAGCAGTTCTTC. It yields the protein CASSPPGLETHNEQFF.

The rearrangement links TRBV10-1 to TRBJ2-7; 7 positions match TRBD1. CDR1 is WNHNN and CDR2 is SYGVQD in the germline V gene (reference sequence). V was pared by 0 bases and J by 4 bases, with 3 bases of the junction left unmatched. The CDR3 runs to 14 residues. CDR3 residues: CASSESGTAYEQYF. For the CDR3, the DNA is TGCGCCAGCAGTGAGTCGGGGACAGCGTACGAGCAGTACTTC.

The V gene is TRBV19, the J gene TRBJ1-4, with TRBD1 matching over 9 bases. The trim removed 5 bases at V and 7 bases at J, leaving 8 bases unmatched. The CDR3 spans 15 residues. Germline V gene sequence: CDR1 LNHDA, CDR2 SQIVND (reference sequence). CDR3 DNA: TGTGCCAGTAGTTCCCCGGGACAGGGAGTTGAAAAACTGTTTTTT. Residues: CASSSPGQGVEKLFF.

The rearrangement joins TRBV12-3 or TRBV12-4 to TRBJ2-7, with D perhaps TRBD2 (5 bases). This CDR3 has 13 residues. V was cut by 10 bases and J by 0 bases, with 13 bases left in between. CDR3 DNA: TGTGCCACGGCCCGGACTGTCTCCTACGAGCAGTACTTC. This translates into CATARTVSYEQYF.

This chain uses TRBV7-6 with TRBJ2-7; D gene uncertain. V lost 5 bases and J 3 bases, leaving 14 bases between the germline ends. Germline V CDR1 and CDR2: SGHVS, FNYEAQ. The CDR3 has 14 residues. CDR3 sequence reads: CASSPASGYYEQYF. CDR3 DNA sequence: TGTGCCAGCAGCCCTGCCTCCGGGTACTACGAGCAGTACTTC.

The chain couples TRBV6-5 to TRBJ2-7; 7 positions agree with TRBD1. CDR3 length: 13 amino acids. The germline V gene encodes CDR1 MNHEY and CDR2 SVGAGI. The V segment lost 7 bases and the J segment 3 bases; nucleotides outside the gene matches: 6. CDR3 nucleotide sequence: TGTGCCAGCACCAAACAGGGGAACTACGAGCAGTACTTC. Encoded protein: CASTKQGNYEQYF.

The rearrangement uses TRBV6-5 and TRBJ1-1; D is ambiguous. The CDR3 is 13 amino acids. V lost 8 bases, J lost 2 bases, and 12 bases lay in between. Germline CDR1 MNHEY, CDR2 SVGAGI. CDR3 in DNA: TGTGCCAGCTCTAGAACGGCAAACACTGAAGCTTTCTTT. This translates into CASSRTANTEAFF.

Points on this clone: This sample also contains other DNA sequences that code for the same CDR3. The CDR3 nucleotides are TGCGCCAGCAGCTTGGCCCCAGACAATGAGCAGTTCTTC. Its translation is CASSLAPDNEQFF. The chain carries TRBV5-1 and TRBJ2-1; D not certain. The V gene lost 0 bases and the J gene lost 5 bases, with 6 bases spanning the gap. CDR1 and CDR2 from the germline V gene are SGHRS and YFSETQ. The length of the CDR3 is 13 residues.

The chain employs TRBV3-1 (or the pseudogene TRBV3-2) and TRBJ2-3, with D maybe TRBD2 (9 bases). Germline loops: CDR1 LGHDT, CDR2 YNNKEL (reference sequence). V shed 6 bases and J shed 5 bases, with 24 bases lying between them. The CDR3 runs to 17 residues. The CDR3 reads CASSPQGVAGVLDTQYF. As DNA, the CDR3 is TGTGCCAGCAGTCCACAGGGGGTAGCGGGAGTGTTAGATACGCAGTATTTT.

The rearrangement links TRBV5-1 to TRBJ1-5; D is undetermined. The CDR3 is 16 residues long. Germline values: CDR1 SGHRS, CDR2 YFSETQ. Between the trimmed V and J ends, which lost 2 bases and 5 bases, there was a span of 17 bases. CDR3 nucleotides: TGCGCCAGCAGCTTTAAAGGGCACCACCTTGATCAGCCCCAGCATTTT. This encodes CASSFKGHHLDQPQHF.

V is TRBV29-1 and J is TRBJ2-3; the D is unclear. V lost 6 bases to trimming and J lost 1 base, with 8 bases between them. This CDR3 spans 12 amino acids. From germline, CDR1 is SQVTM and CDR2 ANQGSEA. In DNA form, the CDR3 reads TGCAGCGTAGTCTACGGCACAGATACGCAGTATTTT. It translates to CSVVYGTDTQYF.

In DNA, the CDR3 is TGTGCCAGCAGTGACCAGGGGACTAGCTCCTCAGATACGCAGTATTTT. Encoded protein: CASSDQGTSSSDTQYF. The chain employs TRBV6-4 and TRBJ2-3; TRBD2 aligns across 9 bases. The CDR3 runs to 16 residues. Germline CDR1 is MRHNA and CDR2 is SNTAGT. Trimming cost V 2 bases and J 4 bases; bases outside gene matches: 7.

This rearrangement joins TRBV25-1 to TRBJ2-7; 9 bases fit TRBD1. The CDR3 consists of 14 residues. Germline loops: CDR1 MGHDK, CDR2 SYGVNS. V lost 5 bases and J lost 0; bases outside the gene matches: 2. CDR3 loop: CASSKTGGSYEQYF. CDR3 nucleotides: TGTGCCAGCAGTAAGACAGGGGGCTCCTACGAGCAGTACTTC.

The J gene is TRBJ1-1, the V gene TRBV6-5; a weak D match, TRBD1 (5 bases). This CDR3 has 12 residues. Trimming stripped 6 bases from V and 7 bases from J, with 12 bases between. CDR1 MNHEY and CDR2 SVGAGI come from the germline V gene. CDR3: CASSLDRSEAFF. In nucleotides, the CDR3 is TGTGCCAGCAGCCTAGACAGAAGTGAAGCTTTCTTT.

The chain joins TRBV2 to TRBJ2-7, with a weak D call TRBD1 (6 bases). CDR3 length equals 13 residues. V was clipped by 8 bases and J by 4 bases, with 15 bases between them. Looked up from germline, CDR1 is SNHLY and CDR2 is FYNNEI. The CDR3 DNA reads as TGTGCCAGCGTCGGGCCCCAGGGGTACGAGCAGTACTTC. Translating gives CASVGPQGYEQYF.

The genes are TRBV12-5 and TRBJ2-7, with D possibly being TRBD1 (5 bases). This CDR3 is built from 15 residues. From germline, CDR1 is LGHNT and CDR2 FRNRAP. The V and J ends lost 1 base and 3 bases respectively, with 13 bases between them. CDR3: CASGLGRQGRYEQYF. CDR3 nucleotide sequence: TGTGCTAGTGGTTTGGGTCGGCAGGGTCGCTACGAGCAGTACTTC.

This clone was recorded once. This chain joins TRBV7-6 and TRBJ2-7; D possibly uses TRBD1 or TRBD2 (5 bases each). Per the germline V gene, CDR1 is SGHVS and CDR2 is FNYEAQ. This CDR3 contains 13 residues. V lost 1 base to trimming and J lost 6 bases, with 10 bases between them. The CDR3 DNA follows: TGTGCCAGCAGCTTAGGAGGGGTTAGCGAGCAGTACTTC. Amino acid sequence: CASSLGGVSEQYF.

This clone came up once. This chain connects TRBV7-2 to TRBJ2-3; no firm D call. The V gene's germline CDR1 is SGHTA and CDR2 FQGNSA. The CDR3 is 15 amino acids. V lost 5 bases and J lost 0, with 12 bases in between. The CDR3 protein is CASSPFPASTDTQYF. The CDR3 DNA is TGTGCCAGCAGCCCTTTCCCGGCCAGCACAGATACGCAGTATTTT.